Listed here are 9 T cell receptor beta chains from one sample, sequenced in a study of identical twins. TCRdb reprocessed the 5' RACE reads with MiXCR, giving one entry per CDR3 protein. The table includes just over 500,000 distinct CDR3 sequences, approximately 22% detected once. The sample also formed part of further work on T cells expressing NK-cell markers.

The material sequenced was CD4+ T cells sorted from blood. Every receptor here comes from a woman aged 18 to 35 in good health.

This clonotype was seen only a few times. The J gene is TRBJ1-1, the V gene TRBV6-1; D might be TRBD1 (5 bases). Germline values: CDR1 MNHNS, CDR2 SASEGT. V was pared by 8 bases and J by 1 base, with 17 bases between. The length of the CDR3 is 15 residues. Here the CDR3 DNA reads TGTGCCAGCTTTCCAGGGACCTCACCGAACACTGAAGCTTTCTTT. This translates into CASFPGTSPNTEAFF.

The chain is built from TRBV7-2 and TRBJ2-1, with 8 bases that match TRBD2. V shed 4 bases and J 7 bases; nucleotides not matched to a gene: 12. The CDR3 sequence is 16 residues long. Looked up from germline, CDR1 is SGHTA and CDR2 is FQGNSA. CDR3 sequence (DNA): TGTGCCAGCAGCTCGCAGGGACTAGTAAGTCGAAATGAGCAGTTCTTC. It specifies CASSSQGLVSRNEQFF.

In this sample, this clonotype turned up a few times. The CDR3 reads CASSPSGQTGQGYEQYF. The CDR3 nucleotides read TGTGCCAGCAGCCCCTCCGGGCAGACAGGGCAAGGCTACGAGCAGTACTTC. The V gene is TRBV6-2 or TRBV6-3, the J gene TRBJ2-7; TRBD1 aligns across 7 bases. The germline gives CDR1 MNHEY, CDR2 SVGEGT. The CDR3 contains 17 residues. Unmatched junction bases numbered 17, after V lost 6 bases and J lost 3 bases.

About this clonotype: Since the CDR3 does not end with the conserved phenylalanine or tryptophan, this likely comes from a read error. The rearrangement links TRBV4-2 to TRBJ2-5; 7 bases match TRBD2. With 5 bases clipped from V and 4 bases from J, the junction kept 16 bases outside the gene matches. The CDR3 has 17 residues. Germline lookup yields CDR1 LGHNA and CDR2 YNFKEQ. The CDR3 DNA sequence: TGTGCCAGCAGCTCACCCGCCCGGAGACTAGCAGGAGAGACCCAGTACCTC. It encodes CASSSPARRLAGETQYL.

The CDR3 bases are TGTGCCAGCAGCTTAGATTCTGGGGCAGATACGCAGTATTTT. It translates to CASSLDSGADTQYF. The chain links TRBV11-3 to TRBJ2-3; no clear D gene. Germline loops: CDR1 SGHNT, CDR2 YENEEA. V gave up 0 bases and J gave up 4 bases, with 8 bases separating them. The CDR3 contains 14 residues.

The V and J genes are TRBV6-4 and TRBJ2-7; possibly TRBD1 for D (5 bases). Germline V CDR1 and CDR2: MRHNA, SNTAGT. The CDR3 runs to 16 residues. The V and J ends lost 7 bases and 2 bases respectively, with 21 bases between them. The CDR3: CASNHSWEQATYEQYF. Written as DNA, the CDR3 is TGTGCCAGCAATCACTCCTGGGAACAGGCCACCTACGAGCAGTACTTC.

This clonotype showed up just a few times. The gene calls are TRBV11-1 and TRBJ2-7; tentative D call: TRBD2 (6 bases). The V end was cut by 4 bases, the J end by 5 bases, with 15 bases between. Per germline, CDR1 SGHAT and CDR2 FQDESV (reference sequence). This CDR3 comprises 14 residues. This chain's CDR3 is CASSSRMGGNEQYF. For the CDR3, the DNA is TGTGCCAGCAGCTCCCGCATGGGAGGCAACGAGCAGTACTTC.

Only a few counts were recorded for this clonotype. CDR3 loop: CAWTSRTGMNTEAFF. The CDR3, as DNA: TGTGCCTGGACCTCTCGGACAGGGATGAACACTGAAGCTTTCTTT. The chain uses TRBV30 and TRBJ1-1; 8 bases agree with TRBD1. CDR3 length: 15 residues. Per the germline V gene, CDR1 is GTSNPN and CDR2 is SVGIG (reference sequence). V lost 4 bases to trimming and J lost 0 bases; unmatched junction nucleotides: 7. The whole variable domain, filled in from reference TRBV30 and TRBJ1-1, reads SQTIHQWPATLVQPVGSPLSLECTVEGTSNPNLYWYRQAAGRGLQLLFYSVGIGQISSEVPQNLSASRPQDRQFILSSKKLLLSDSGFYLCAWTSRTGMNTEAFFGQGTRLTVV.

This clonotype was picked up a small number of times. This chain uses TRBV7-9 with TRBJ2-7; tentative D call: TRBD1 (5 bases). This CDR3 is built from 15 residues. The V end lost 2 bases, the J end lost 0 bases, and 11 bases lay between the germline ends. Germline V gives CDR1 SEHNR, CDR2 FQNEAQ (reference sequence). The CDR3 DNA is TGTGCCAGCAGCTTATGGGTGGGGCTCTCCTACGAGCAGTACTTC. Translated: CASSLWVGLSYEQYF.